This TCR beta chain comes out of a study of control samples from healthy donors and cancer patients. Generated by immunoSEQ multiplex PCR, the TCRdb table keeps only in-frame clones and is missing some. The profile shows over 150,000 clones, 85% to 95% of them singletons. Germline lookup yields CDR1 KGHDR and CDR2 SFDVKD. V lost 9 bases to trimming and J lost 3 bases, with 12 bases between them. This CDR3 region has 13 residues. V usage is TRBV24-1 and J usage is TRBJ2-3, with a weak D call TRBD1 (7 bases). The sequence came from a woman aged 18-29 years in good health. Source material: blood. The CDR3 loop reads CATGQAGTDTQYF. In nucleotides, the CDR3 is TGTGCCACCGGACAGGCGGGGACAGATACGCAGTATTTT.